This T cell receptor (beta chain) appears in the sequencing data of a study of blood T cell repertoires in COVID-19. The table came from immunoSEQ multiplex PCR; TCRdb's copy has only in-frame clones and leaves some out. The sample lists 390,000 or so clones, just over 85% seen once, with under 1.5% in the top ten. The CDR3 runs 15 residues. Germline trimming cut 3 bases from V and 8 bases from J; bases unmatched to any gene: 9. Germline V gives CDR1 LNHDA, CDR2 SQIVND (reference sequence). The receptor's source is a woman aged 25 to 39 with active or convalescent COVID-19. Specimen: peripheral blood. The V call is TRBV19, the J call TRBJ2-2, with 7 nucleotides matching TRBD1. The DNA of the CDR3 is TGTGCCAGTAGTATGACACAGGGGTATGCAGGGGAGCTGTTTTTT. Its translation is CASSMTQGYAGELFF.